This T cell receptor beta chain is from a study of blood T cell repertoires in COVID-19. V was clipped by 11 bases and J by 2 bases; unmatched bases: 7. The germline gives CDR1 MNHNS, CDR2 SASEGT. The CDR3 is 14 residues long. In the authors' methods: Reference gene primers were amplified, and this amplification served to estimate nucleated cell counts. Data came from immunoSEQ multiplex PCR; TCRdb stores just in-frame clones and leaves some out. D and trimming were read from the DNA, whereas the V and J calls and clone size are those reported in that table. The sample lists some 34,000 clones, 85% occurring once.

J is TRBJ2-1 and V is TRBV6-1, with 9 bases that match TRBD1. Sequenced material: peripheral blood. This clonotype was sampled from a human donor in a cohort sampled during active COVID-19. The CDR3 nucleotides are TGTGCCTGCCTCCGGGACAGGGCCTACAATGAGCAGTTCTTC. This gives the protein CACLRDRAYNEQFF.